This TCR beta chain was obtained from a study of beta chain features in type 1 diabetes. Regarding the study as a whole: Short templates might get an advantage during PCR, and this would be equal in patients and controls. Naive, central memory and regulatory TCRB repertoires appeared more similar among patients than healthy donors. Junctions at VDJ sites from type 1 diabetes patients had fewer insertions and more deletions.

This clone was detected once. Antigen specificity is unknown. Isolated RNA was reverse transcribed in full, so expressed TCRB transcripts were sequenced. Naive, central memory and regulatory T cell samples came to a mean of around 3.5 million reads. The assay was immunoSEQ multiplex PCR, and TCRdb's table has in-frame clones only and misses some. The data show around 140,000 clones, about 10% seen once. The source of this sequence is a man between 18 and 29 years old in good health. Material: naive CD4+ T cells from blood.

The CDR3 DNA reads TGTGCCAGCAGCTTGAGGGGCGTTAAGAGCAATCAGCCCCAGCATTTT. It codes for CASSLRGVKSNQPQHF. The rearrangement uses TRBV5-6 and TRBJ1-5, with D possibly TRBD1 on 5 matching bases. From germline, CDR1 is SGHDT and CDR2 YYEEEE. This CDR3 region has 16 residues. V lost 1 base and J lost 1, with 12 bases in between.